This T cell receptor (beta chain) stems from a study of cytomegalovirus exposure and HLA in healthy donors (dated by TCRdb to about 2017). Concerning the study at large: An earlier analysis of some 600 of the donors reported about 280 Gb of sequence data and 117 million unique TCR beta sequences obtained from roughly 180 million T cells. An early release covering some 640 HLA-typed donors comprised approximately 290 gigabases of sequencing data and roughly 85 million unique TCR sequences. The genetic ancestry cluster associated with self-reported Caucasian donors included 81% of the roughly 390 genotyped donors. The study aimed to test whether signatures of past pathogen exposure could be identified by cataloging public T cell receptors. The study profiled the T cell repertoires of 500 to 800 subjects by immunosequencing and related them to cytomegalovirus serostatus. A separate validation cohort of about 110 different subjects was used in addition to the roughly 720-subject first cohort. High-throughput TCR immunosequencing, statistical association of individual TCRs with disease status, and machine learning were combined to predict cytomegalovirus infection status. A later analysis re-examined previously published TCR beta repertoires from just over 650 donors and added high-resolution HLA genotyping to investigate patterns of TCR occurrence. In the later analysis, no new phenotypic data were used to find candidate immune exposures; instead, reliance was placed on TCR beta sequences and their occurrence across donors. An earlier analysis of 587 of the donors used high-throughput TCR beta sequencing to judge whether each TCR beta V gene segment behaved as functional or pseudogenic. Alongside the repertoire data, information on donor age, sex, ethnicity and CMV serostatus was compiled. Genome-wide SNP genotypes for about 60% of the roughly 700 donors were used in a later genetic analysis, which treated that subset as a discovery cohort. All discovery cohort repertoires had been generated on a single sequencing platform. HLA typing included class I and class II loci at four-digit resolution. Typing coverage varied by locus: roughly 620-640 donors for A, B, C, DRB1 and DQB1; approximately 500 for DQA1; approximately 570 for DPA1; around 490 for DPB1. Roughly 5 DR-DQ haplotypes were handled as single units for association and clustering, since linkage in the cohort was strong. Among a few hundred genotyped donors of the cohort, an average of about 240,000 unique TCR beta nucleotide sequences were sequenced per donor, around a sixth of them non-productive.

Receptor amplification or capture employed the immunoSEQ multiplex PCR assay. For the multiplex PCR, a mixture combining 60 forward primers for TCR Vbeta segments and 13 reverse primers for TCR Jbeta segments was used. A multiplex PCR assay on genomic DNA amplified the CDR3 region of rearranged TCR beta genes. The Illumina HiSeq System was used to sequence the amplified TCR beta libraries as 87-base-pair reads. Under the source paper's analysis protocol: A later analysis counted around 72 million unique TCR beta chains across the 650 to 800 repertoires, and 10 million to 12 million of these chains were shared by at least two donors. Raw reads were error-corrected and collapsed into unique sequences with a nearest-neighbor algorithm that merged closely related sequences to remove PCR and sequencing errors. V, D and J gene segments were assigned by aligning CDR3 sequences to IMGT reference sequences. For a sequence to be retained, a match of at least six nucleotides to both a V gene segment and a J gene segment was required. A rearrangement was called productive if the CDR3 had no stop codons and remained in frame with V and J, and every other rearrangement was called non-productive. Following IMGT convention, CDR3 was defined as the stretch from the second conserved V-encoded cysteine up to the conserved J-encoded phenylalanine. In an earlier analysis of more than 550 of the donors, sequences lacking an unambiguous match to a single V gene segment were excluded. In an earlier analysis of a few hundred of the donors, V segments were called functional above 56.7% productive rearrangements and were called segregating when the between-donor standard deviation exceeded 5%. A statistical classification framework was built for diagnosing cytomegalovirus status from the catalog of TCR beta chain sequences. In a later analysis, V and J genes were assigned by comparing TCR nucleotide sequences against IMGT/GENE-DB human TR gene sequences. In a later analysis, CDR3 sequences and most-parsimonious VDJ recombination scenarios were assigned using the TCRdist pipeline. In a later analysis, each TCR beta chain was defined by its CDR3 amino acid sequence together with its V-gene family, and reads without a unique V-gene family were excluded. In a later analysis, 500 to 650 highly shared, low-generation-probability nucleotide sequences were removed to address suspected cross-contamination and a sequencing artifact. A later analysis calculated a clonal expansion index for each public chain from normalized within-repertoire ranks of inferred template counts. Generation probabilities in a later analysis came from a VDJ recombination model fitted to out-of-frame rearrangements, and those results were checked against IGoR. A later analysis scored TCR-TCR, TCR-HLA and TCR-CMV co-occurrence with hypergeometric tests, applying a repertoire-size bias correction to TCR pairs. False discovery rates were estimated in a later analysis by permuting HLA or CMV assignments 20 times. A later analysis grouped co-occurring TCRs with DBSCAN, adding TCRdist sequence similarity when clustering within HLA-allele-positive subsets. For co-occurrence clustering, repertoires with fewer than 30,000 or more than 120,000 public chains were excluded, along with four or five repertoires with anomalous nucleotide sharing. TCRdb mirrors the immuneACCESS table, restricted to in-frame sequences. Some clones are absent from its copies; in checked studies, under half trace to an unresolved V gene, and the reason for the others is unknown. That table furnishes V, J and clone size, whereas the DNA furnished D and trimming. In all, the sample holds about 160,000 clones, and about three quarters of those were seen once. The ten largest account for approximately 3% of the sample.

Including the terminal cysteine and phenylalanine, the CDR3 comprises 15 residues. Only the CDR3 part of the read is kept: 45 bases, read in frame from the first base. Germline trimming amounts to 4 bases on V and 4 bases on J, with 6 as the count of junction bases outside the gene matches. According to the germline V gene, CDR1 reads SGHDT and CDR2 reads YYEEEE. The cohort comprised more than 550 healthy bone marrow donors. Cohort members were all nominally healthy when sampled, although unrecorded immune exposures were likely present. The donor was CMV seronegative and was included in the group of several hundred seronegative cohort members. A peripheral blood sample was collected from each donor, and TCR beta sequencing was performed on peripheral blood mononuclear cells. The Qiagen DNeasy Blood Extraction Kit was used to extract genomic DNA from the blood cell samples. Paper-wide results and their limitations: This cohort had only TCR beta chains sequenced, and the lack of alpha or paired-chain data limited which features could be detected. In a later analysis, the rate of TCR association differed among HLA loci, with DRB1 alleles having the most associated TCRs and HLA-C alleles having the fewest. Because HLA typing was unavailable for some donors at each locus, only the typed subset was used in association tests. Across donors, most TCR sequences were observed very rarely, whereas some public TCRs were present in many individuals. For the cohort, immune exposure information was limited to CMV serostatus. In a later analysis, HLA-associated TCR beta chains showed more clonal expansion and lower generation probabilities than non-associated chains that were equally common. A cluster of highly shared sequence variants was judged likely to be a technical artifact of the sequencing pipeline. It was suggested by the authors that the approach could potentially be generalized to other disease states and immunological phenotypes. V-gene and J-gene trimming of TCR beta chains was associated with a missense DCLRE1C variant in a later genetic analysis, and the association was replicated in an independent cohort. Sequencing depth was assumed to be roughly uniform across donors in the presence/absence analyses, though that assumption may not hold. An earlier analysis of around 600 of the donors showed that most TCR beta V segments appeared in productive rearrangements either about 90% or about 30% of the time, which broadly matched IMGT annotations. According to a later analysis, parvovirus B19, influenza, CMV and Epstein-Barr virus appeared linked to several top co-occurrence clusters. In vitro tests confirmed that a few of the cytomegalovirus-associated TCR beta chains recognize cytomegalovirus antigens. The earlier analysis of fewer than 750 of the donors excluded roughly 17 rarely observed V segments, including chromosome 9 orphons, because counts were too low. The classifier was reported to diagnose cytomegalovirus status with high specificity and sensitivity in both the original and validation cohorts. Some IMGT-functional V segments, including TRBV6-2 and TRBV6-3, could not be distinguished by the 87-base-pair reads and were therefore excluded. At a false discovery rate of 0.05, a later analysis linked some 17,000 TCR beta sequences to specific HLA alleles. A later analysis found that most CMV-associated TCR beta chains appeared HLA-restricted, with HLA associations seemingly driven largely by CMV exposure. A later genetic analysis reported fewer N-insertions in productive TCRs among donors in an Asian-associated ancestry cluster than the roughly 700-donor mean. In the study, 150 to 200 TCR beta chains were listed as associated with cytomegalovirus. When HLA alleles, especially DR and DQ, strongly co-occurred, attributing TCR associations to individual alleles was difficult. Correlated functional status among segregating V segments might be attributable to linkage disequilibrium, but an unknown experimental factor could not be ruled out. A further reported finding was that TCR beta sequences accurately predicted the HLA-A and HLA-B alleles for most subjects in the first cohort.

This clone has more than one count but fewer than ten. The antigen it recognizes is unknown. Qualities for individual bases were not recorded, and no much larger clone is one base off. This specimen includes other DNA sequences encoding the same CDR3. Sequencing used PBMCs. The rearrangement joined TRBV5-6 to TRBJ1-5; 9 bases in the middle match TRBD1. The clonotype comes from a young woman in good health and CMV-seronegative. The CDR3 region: CASSLGQGTNQPQHF. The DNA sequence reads TGTGCCAGCAGCCTTGGACAGGGGACAAATCAGCCCCAGCATTTT.